Following are 8 T cell receptor beta chains from one sample sequenced in a study of beta chain features in type 1 diabetes. Study-wide results and caveats: All four CD4+ subsets of Type 1 diabetes patients contained TCRB CDR3s that were moderately but significantly shorter.

Reverse transcription of all isolated RNA meant that expressed TCRB transcripts were sequenced. Clones were read by immunoSEQ multiplex PCR, and TCRdb kept only the in-frame ones, dropping some. Of 280,000 or so clones listed, about 15% are singletons. No antigen has been assigned to these receptors. Sequenced material: naive CD4+ T cells from blood. Receptors originate from a man aged 18 to 30 with type 1 diabetes.

This clone was recorded a few times. The chain carries TRBV6-6 and TRBJ2-5; the D gene is possibly TRBD2 (7 bases). Germline lookup yields CDR1 MNHNY and CDR2 SVGAGI (reference sequence). Trimming stripped 5 bases from V and 4 bases from J, with 14 bases between. CDR3 length: 14 amino acids. In nucleotides, the CDR3 is TGTGCCAGCAGTCCCGCGGGGGCAGGAGAGACCCAGTACTTC. This codes for CASSPAGAGETQYF.

The gene calls are TRBV30 and TRBJ1-2; maybe TRBD1 (6 bases). The CDR3 sequence is 13 residues long. Germline lookup yields CDR1 GTSNPN and CDR2 SVGIG (reference sequence). The V and J ends lost 5 bases and 2 bases respectively, with 12 bases between them. CDR3 sequence: CAWWWGLNYGYTF. CDR3 sequence (DNA): TGTGCCTGGTGGTGGGGGCTCAACTATGGCTACACCTTC.

Only a few counts were recorded for this clone. The chain recombines TRBV5-1 with TRBJ1-6, with unresolved D. The CDR3 is 15 amino acids. Germline V CDR1 and CDR2: SGHRS, YFSETQ. Trimming took 3 bases from V and 9 from J, leaving 16 bases between them. The CDR3 region is CASSSSGNPSSPLHF. CDR3 in DNA: TGCGCCAGCAGCTCATCCGGGAATCCCTCTTCACCCCTCCACTTT.

This clone came up a few times. The chain couples TRBV5-1 to TRBJ1-6; 8 bases fit TRBD1. The CDR3 has 16 residues. Looked up from germline, CDR1 is SGHRS and CDR2 is YFSETQ. Losses at the gene ends were 1 base for V and 7 bases for J; bases not matched to a gene: 7. The CDR3 nucleotides read TGCGCCAGCAGCTTGTTAGGACAGGGCGGAAATTCACCCCTCCACTTT. As protein: CASSLLGQGGNSPLHF. The whole variable domain, remainder taken from reference TRBV5-1 and TRBJ1-6, is KAGVTQTPRYLIKTRGQQVTLSCSPISGHRSVSWYQQTPGQGLQFLFEYFSETQRNKGNFPGRFSGRQFSNSRSEMNVSTLELGDSALYLCASSLLGQGGNSPLHFGNGTRLTVT.

The V gene is TRBV4-3, the J gene TRBJ1-4, with 10 positions matching TRBD1. Trimming took 0 bases from V and 7 from J; bases not matched to a gene: 5. CDR3 length: 16 residues. The germline gives CDR1 LGHNA, CDR2 YSLEER. The CDR3 region is CASSQERDRGVEKLFF. CDR3 bases: TGCGCCAGCAGCCAAGAGAGGGACAGGGGTGTTGAAAAACTGTTTTTT.

This rearrangement joins TRBV28 to TRBJ2-7; 7 nucleotides line up with TRBD2. This CDR3 spans 15 amino acids. V lost 9 bases, J lost 3 bases, and 14 bases stayed unmatched. Looked up from germline, CDR1 is MDHEN and CDR2 is SYDVKM. The CDR3 here is CASLSGSTGGYEQYF. The CDR3, as DNA: TGTGCCAGTCTCTCCGGGTCGACGGGAGGCTACGAGCAGTACTTC.

The gene calls are TRBV7-2 and TRBJ2-7; no definite D call. Deletions cut 5 bases from V and 3 bases from J, with 5 bases between. CDR3 length equals 11 residues. Germline V lookup: CDR1 SGHTA, CDR2 FQGNSA. The chain's CDR3 is CASSNFYEQYF. DNA for the CDR3: TGTGCCAGCAGCAACTTCTACGAGCAGTACTTC.

The V gene is TRBV28, the J gene TRBJ2-7; tentative D call: TRBD1 (5 bases). From germline, CDR1 is MDHEN and CDR2 SYDVKM. V lost 6 bases and J 5 bases, leaving 17 bases between the germline ends. This CDR3 comprises 14 residues. CDR3 nucleotides: TGTGCCAGCAGCCCCTCACCGTTAGGGGACGAGCAGTACTTC. The encoded protein is CASSPSPLGDEQYF.